Following are 9 T cell receptor beta chains from one sample sequenced in a study of cytomegalovirus exposure and HLA in healthy donors. The PCR was carried out with 60 Vbeta primers and 13 Jbeta primers. Method: immunoSEQ multiplex PCR; TCRdb's copy keeps in-frame clones and lacks some. The data hold about 160,000 clones, with roughly three quarters observed a single time. Material: PBMCs. The receptors here all came from a woman in her thirties or forties in good health and CMV-seropositive.

The chain combines TRBV5-6 with TRBJ1-2, with D possibly matching TRBD1 (5 bases). The CDR3 contains 15 residues. V was trimmed by 1 base and J by 2 bases, leaving 12 bases between them. Germline V CDR1 and CDR2: SGHDT, YYEEEE. The CDR3 reads CASSLLTRQNYGYTF. The CDR3 nucleotides read TGTGCCAGCAGCTTGCTCACAAGACAGAACTATGGCTACACCTTC.

The chain carries TRBV28 and TRBJ2-2; D remains ambiguous. Germline CDR1 MDHEN, CDR2 SYDVKM. The CDR3 runs 19 residues. Trimming stripped 6 bases from V and 0 bases from J, with 23 bases between. CDR3: CASSYTIVSLDSNTGELFF. The CDR3, as DNA: TGTGCCAGCAGCTATACCATCGTGAGCCTCGATTCGAACACCGGGGAGCTGTTTTTT. The full variable domain, in which reference TRBV28 and TRBJ2-2 provide the parts outside the CDR3, is DVKVTQSSRYLVKRTGEKVFLECVQDMDHENMFWYRQDPGLGLRLIYFSYDVKMKEKGDIPEGYSVSREKKERFSLILESASTNQTSMYLCASSYTIVSLDSNTGELFFGEGSRLTVL.

The rearrangement uses TRBV6-4 and TRBJ2-3; 7 bases match TRBD2. Trimming took 4 bases from V and 6 from J; bases not matched to a gene: 4. The CDR3 is 13 amino acids. CDR1 is MRHNA, CDR2 SNTAGT, per germline. In nucleotides, the CDR3 is TGTGCCAGCAGTGCGAGCGGGGAGGATACGCAGTATTTT. The encoded protein is CASSASGEDTQYF.

This chain uses TRBV18 with TRBJ2-1; TRBD1 matches 7 bases. V trimming: 5 bases; J trimming: 7 bases; junction bases outside the gene matches: 11. Germline V lookup: CDR1 KGHSH, CDR2 LQKENI. This CDR3 has 15 residues. In DNA form, the CDR3 reads TGTGCCAGCTCAGCAGGACAGGTCCCTCTAAATGAGCAGTTCTTC. It translates to CASSAGQVPLNEQFF. Full variable domain (outside the CDR3, taken from reference TRBV18 and TRBJ2-1): NAGVMQNPRHLVRRRGQEARLRCSPMKGHSHVYWYRQLPEEGLKFMVYLQKENIIDESGMPKERFSAEFPKEGPSILRIQQVVRGDSAAYFCASSAGQVPLNEQFFGPGTRLTVL.

V gene TRBV2 combines with J gene TRBJ1-1; no clear D gene. The CDR3 is 14 residues long. Germline V lookup: CDR1 SNHLY, CDR2 FYNNEI. V lost 7 bases to trimming and J lost 5 bases, with 17 bases between them. CDR3 amino acids: CASIFSVGRTEAFF. The CDR3 DNA sequence: TGTGCCAGCATCTTTTCAGTGGGGAGGACTGAAGCTTTCTTT.

This clone was counted only a few times. The genes are TRBV4-3 and TRBJ2-2; the D gene is possibly TRBD2 (5 bases). The V and J ends lost 4 bases and 5 bases respectively, with 11 bases between them. The CDR3 runs to 14 residues. The germline CDR1 and CDR2 sequences are LGHNA and YSLEER. CDR3 in amino acids: CASSPGQRTGELFF. CDR3 DNA: TGCGCCAGCAGCCCAGGCCAGCGGACCGGGGAGCTGTTTTTT.

V usage is TRBV6-1 and J usage is TRBJ2-5, with D possibly being TRBD2 (6 bases). The DNA end lines up better with TRBJ2-7; the J call may be wrong. CDR1 and CDR2 (germline): MNHNS, SASEGT. There are 12 residues in the CDR3. CDR3 in amino acids: CASRDSLYEQYF. CDR3 sequence (DNA): TGTGCCAGCCGGGACTCGCTCTACGAGCAGTACTTC.

Notes on this clone: One end of the junction does not line up with germline, which may come from a read error. The chain uses TRBV18 and TRBJ1-5; D may be TRBD1 (5 bases). The CDR3 totals 13 residues. The V gene's germline CDR1 is KGHSH and CDR2 LQKENI. CDR3 amino acids: CASSPDSNQSQHF. DNA for the CDR3: TGTGCCAGCTCACCCGACAGCAATCAGTCCCAGCATTTT.

The DNA for the CDR3 is TGCAGCGGTGCGACAGGGATGAACACTGAAGCTTTCTTT. It is translated as CSGATGMNTEAFF. The chain carries TRBV29-1 and TRBJ1-1; 7 positions agree with TRBD1. The germline V gene has CDR1 SQVTM and CDR2 ANQGSEA. V shed 7 bases, J shed 0 bases, and the junction held 5 bases outside the gene matches. The CDR3 runs 13 residues.